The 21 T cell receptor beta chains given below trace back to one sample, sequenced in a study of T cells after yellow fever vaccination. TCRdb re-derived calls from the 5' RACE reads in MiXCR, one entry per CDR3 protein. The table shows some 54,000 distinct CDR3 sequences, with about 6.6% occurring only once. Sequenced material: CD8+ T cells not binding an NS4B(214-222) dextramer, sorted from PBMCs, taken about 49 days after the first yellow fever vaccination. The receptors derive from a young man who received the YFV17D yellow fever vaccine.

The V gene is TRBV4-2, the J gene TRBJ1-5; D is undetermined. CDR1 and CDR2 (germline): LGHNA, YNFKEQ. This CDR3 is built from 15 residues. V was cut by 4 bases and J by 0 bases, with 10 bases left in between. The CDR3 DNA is TGTGCCAGCAGCCTCGACTGGGGTAGCAATCAGCCCCAGCATTTT. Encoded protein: CASSLDWGSNQPQHF.

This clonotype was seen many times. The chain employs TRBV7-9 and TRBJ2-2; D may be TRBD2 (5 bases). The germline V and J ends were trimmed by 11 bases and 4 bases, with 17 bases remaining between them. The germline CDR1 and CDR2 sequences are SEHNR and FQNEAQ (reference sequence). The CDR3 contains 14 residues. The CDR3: CASLSGWSTGELFF. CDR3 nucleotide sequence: TGTGCCTCGTTGTCGGGATGGTCCACCGGGGAGCTGTTTTTT.

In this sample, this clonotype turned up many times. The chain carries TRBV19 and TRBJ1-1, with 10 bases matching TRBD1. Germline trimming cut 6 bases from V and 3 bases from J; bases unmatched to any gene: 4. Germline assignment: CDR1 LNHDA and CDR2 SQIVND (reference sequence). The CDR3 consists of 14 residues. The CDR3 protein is CASRTGGRDTEAFF. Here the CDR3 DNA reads TGTGCCAGTAGGACAGGGGGCAGGGACACTGAAGCTTTCTTT.

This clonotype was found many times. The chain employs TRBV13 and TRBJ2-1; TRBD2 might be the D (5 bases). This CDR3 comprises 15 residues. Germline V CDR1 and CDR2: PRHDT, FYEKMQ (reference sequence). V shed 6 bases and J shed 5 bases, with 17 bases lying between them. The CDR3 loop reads CASRRTALSDNEQFF. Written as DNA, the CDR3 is TGTGCCAGCAGGAGGACTGCGCTCAGCGACAATGAGCAGTTCTTC.

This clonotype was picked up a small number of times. CDR3 sequence (DNA): TGTGCCAGCAGCTTCTTAGAGTGGGGGGTAGCCTACGAGCAGTACGTC. Its protein is CASSFLEWGVAYEQYV. The gene calls are TRBV5-6 and TRBJ2-7, with a possible D match to TRBD2 (6 bases). There are 16 residues in the CDR3. CDR1 SGHDT and CDR2 YYEEEE come from the germline V gene. V lost 2 bases, J lost 2 bases, and 17 bases lay in between.

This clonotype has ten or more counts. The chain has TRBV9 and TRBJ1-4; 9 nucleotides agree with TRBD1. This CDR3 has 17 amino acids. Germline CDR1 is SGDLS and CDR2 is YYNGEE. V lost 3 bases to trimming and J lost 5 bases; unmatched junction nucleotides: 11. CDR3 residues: CASSARTGETPNEKLFF. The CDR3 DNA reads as TGTGCCAGCAGCGCCAGGACAGGGGAAACCCCAAATGAAAAACTGTTTTTT.

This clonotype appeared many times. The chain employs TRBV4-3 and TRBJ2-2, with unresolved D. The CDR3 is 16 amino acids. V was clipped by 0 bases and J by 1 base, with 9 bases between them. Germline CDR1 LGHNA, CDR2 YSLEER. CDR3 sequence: CASSQDRAGNTGELFF. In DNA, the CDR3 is TGCGCCAGCAGCCAAGATCGGGCCGGGAACACCGGGGAGCTGTTTTTT.

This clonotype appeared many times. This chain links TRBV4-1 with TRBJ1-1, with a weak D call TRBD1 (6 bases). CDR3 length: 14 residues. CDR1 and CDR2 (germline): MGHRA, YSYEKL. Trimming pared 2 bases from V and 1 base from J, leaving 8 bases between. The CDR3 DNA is TGCGCCAGCAGCCAATTACAGGGGAACACTGAAGCTTTCTTT. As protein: CASSQLQGNTEAFF.

CDR3 nucleotides: TGTGCCAGCAGTTTTATGGGGGGAGGGGGCGAAGGGGGCTACACCTTC. Translated, it gives CASSFMGGGGEGGYTF. V usage is TRBV12-3 or TRBV12-4 and J usage is TRBJ1-2; TRBD1 agrees at 7 bases. Unmatched junction bases numbered 15, after V lost 3 bases and J lost 8 bases. CDR3 size: 16 residues.

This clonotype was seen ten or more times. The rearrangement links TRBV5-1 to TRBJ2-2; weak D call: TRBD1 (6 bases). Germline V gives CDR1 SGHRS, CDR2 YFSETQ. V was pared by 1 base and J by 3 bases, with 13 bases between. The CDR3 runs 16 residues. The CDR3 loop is CASSLRDRSYTGELFF. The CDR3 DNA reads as TGCGCCAGCAGCTTGCGCGACAGGTCATACACCGGGGAGCTGTTTTTT. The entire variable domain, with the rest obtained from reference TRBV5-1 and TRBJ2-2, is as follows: KAGVTQTPRYLIKTRGQQVTLSCSPISGHRSVSWYQQTPGQGLQFLFEYFSETQRNKGNFPGRFSGRQFSNSRSEMNVSTLELGDSALYLCASSLRDRSYTGELFFGEGSRLTVL.

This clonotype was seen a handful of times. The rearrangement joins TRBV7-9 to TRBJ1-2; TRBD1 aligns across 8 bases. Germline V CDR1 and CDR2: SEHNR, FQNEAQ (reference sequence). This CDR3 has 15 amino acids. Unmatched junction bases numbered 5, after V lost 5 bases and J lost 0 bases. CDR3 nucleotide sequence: TGTGCCAGCAGCCCAGGGGGCAGACCTAACTATGGCTACACCTTC. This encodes CASSPGGRPNYGYTF.

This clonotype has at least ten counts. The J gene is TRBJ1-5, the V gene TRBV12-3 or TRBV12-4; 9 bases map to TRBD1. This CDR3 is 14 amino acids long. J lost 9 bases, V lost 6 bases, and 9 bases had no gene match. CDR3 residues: CASRTTGGERPQHF. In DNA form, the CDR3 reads TGTGCCAGCAGGACCACAGGGGGCGAGAGGCCCCAGCATTTT.

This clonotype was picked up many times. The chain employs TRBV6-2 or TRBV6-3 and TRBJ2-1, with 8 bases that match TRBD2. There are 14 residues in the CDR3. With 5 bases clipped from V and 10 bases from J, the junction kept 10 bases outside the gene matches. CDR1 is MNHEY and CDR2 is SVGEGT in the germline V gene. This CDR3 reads CASSPGLAAGEQFF. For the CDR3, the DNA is TGTGCCAGCAGTCCCGGACTAGCAGCAGGAGAGCAGTTCTTC.

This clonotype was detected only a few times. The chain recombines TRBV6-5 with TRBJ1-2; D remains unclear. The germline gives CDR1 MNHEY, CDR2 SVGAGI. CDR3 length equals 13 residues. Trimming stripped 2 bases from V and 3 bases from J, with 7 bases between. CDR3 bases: TGTGCCAGCAGTTACAAAAGGGACTATGGCTACACCTTC. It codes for CASSYKRDYGYTF.

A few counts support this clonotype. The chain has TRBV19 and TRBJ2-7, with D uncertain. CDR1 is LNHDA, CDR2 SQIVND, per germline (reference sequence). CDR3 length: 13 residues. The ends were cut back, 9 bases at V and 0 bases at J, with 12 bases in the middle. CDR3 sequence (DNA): TGTGCCAGCCAGACTGGCAGCTCCTACGAGCAGTACTTC. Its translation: CASQTGSSYEQYF.

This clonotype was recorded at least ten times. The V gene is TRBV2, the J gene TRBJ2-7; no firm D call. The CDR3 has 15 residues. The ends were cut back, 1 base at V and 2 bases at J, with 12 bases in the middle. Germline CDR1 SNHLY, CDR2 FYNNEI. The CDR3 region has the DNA TGTGCCAGCAGTGAAGGCGACCCGACAACCTACGAGCAGTACTTC. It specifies CASSEGDPTTYEQYF. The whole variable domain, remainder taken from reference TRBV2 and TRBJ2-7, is EPEVTQTPSHQVTQMGQEVILRCVPISNHLYFYWYRQILGQKVEFLVSFYNNEISEKSEIFDDQFSVERPDGSNFTLKIRSTKLEDSAMYFCASSEGDPTTYEQYFGPGTRLTVT.

This CDR3 reads CATATDDIQYF. CDR3 DNA: TGTGCCACAGCGACAGACGACATTCAGTACTTC. The chain has TRBV10-3 and TRBJ2-4, with D possibly TRBD1 on 5 matching bases. V gave up 10 bases and J gave up 8 bases, with 12 bases separating them. The CDR3 length is 11 residues. Germline V gene data show CDR1 as ENHRY and CDR2 as SYGVKD.

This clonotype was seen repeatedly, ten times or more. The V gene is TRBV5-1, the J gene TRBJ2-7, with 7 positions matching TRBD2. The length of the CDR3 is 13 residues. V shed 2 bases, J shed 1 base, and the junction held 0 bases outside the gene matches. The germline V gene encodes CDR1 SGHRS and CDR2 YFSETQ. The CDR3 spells CASSFGGSYEQYF. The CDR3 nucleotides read TGCGCCAGCAGCTTCGGGGGGTCCTACGAGCAGTACTTC.

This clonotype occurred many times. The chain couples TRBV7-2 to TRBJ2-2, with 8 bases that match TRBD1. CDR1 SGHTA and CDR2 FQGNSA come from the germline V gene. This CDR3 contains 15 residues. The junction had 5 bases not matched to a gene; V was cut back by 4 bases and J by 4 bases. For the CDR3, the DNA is TGTGCCAGCAGCTCGGACAGGGCGCGCACCGGGGAGCTGTTTTTT. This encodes CASSSDRARTGELFF.

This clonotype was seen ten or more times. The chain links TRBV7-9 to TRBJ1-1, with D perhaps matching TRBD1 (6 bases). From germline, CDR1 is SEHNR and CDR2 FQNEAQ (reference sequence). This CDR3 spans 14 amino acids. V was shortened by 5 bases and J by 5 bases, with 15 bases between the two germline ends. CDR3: CASSPRPGVTEAFF. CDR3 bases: TGTGCCAGCAGCCCCCGGCCAGGGGTTACTGAAGCTTTCTTT.

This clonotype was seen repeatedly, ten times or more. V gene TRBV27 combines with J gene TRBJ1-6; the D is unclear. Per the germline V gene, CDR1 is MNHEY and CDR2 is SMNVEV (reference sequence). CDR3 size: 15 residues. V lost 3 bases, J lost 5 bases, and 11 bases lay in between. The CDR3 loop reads CASSLMWDNNSPLHF. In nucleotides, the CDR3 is TGTGCCAGCAGTTTGATGTGGGATAATAATTCACCCCTCCACTTT.